This T cell receptor (beta chain) was found in a study of identical twins. Study-level results: Excess twin sharing in beta out-of-frame sequences was weaker. There were fewer insertions in abundant cord blood beta clonotypes, but memory repertoires showed no such pattern.

TCRdb re-analysed the 5' RACE reads in MiXCR, keeping a single row per CDR3 protein. This sample yields around 1.7 million distinct CDR3 sequences, of which around a third are seen a single time; over 0.25% belongs to the top ten. Regarding this clonotype: Its antigen is undetermined.

Germline V lookup: CDR1 MNHEY, CDR2 SVGAGI. The J segment lost 2 bases and the V segment lost 6 bases, leaving 8 bases of the junction unmatched. This CDR3 contains 15 residues. The clonotype was recovered from a newborn girl in good health. The chain carries TRBV6-5 and TRBJ1-1, with 8 bases matching TRBD1. The specimen sequenced was cord blood. The CDR3 here is CASRKKQGVNTEAFF. CDR3 DNA sequence: TGTGCCAGCAGAAAAAAACAGGGGGTTAACACTGAAGCTTTCTTT.